These T cell receptor beta chains were read from a single sample in a study of shared clonotypes between healthy human individuals. Clones were read by immunoSEQ multiplex PCR, and TCRdb kept only the in-frame ones, dropping some. Altogether over 300,000 clones are present, more than 75% being singletons, with the ten largest covering about 17%. The sample comprised memory CD8+ T cells sorted from blood. The receptors here all came from a man aged 18-30 years in good health. Both conserved end residues are part of each CDR3. Each record gives: clone size, D gene, J gene, CDR3 length, V gene, CDR3 DNA, CDR3 protein. The D gene is left open where the match is weak. Size tells how often a clone was seen (once, few, many) or the class of an expanded clone, and some rows leave it out.

>many|.|TRBJ1-2|10|TRBV30
TGTGCCTTCGCGTACTATGGCTACACCTTC
CAFAYYGYTF
>.|TRBD2|TRBJ2-1|13|TRBV7-2
TGTGCCAGCAGTTGGACTAGTCCCCATGAGCAGTTCTTC
CASSWTSPHEQFF
>.|.|TRBJ2-2|17|TRBV6-4
TGTGCCAGCAGTGACTCTTTCCAAGGGTTCGACACCGGGGAGCTGTTTTTT
CASSDSFQGFDTGELFF
>.|.|TRBJ2-3|15|TRBV7-6
TGTGCCAGCAGCTTAGCGGCAGGGTCCACAGATACGCAGTATTTT
CASSLAAGSTDTQYF
>.|TRBD2|TRBJ2-3|17|TRBV5-1
TGCGCCAGCAGCTTGCCTCCGGGACTAGCGGGAGCAGATACGCAGTATTTT
CASSLPPGLAGADTQYF
>.|.|TRBJ2-5|13|TRBV6-5
TGTGCCAGCAGTTACATGGGTGGGGAGACCCAGTACTTC
CASSYMGGETQYF
>.|.|TRBJ2-7|12|TRBV19
TGTGCCAGTAGTATGAGGGCGGCCGAGCAGTACTTC
CASSMRAAEQYF
>.|TRBD2|TRBJ2-1|17|TRBV5-4
TGTGCCAGCAGCTACGGACTAGCGGGAGGTTACTTATATGAGCAGTTCTTC
CASSYGLAGGYLYEQFF
>.|.|TRBJ2-5|14|TRBV7-8
TGTGCCAGCAGCTTAAACTGGGCGCGAGAGACCCAGTACTTC
CASSLNWARETQYF
>.|TRBD2|TRBJ2-7|14|TRBV5-1
TGCGCCAGCAGCTTGACTAGCGGGAAGGGTGAGCAGTACTTC
CASSLTSGKGEQYF
>.|.|TRBJ2-5|13|TRBV25-1
TGTGCCAGCAGTGAACAGTTCCAAGAGACCCAGTACTTC
CASSEQFQETQYF